Listed below are T cell receptor beta chains from one sample, sequenced in a study of radiotherapy plus CTLA-4 blockade in lung cancer. Measured with immunoSEQ multiplex PCR; TCRdb has only the in-frame clones, and not every one. The sample records about 93,000 clones, 88% being singletons. The sequencing here drew on peripheral blood, taken from a patient treated with radiotherapy plus ipilimumab. These receptors all stem from a human donor with non-small cell lung cancer that progressed on radiotherapy plus ipilimumab. The CDR3 runs from the conserved cysteine through the conserved F or W. D genes are given only for firm matches.

- | TRBJ2-1 | TRBV2 | TGTGCCAGCGGGCTGGGCACTACCTACAATGAGCAGTTCTTC | CASGLGTTYNEQFF
- | TRBJ2-2 | TRBV18 | TGTGCCAGCTCACCAAGTATTACGGAAACCGGGGAGCTGTTTTTT | CASSPSITETGELFF
- | TRBJ1-4 | TRBV21-1 | TGTGCCAGCAGCAGACACGACCGATCGGAGGGTGTTTTCTTAGGTGAAAAACTGTTTTTT | CASSRHDRSEGVFLGEKLFF
- | TRBJ2-7 | TRBV21-1 | TGTGCCAGCAGTAAAAGATCTCCCGAGCAGTACTTC | CASSKRSPEQYF
- | TRBJ2-7 | TRBV2 | TGTGCCAGCAACGGGGGAGTATCCTACGAGCAGTACTTC | CASNGGVSYEQYF
- | TRBJ2-1 | TRBV25-1 | TGTGCCAGCAGTAACCAGGGTGGGCCCTACAATGAGCAGTTCTTC | CASSNQGGPYNEQFF
TRBD2 | TRBJ2-7 | TRBV6-6 | TGTGCCAGCAGTTACTCAACTAGCGGGACTCGCGAGCAGTACTTC | CASSYSTSGTREQYF
- | TRBJ2-2 | TRBV7-3 | TGTGCCAGCAGCTTACGGGCACGGTACCCGGGAAAGACCGGGGAGCTGTTTTTT | CASSLRARYPGKTGELFF
TRBD1 | TRBJ2-3 | TRBV5-1 | TGCGCCAGCAGCTTGGTGGGGACAGTGAGCACAGATACGCAGTATTTT | CASSLVGTVSTDTQYF
TRBD1 | TRBJ2-2 | TRBV19 | TGTGCCAGTAGTACGACAGGGATTAACACCGGGGAGCTGTTTTTT | CASSTTGINTGELFF
- | TRBJ2-7 | TRBV27 | TGTGCCAGCAGTTTAAGTTGGGAGCTCACCTCCTACGAGCAGTACTTC | CASSLSWELTSYEQYF